What follows is one T cell receptor (beta chain) and its context. As yet, its antigen is unknown. This sample was taken from a study of cytomegalovirus exposure and HLA in healthy donors. 13 Jbeta primers and 60 Vbeta primers were used for the PCR. The assay was immunoSEQ multiplex PCR, and TCRdb's table has in-frame clones only and misses some. The sample has nearly 110,000 clones; roughly 75% are singletons. Study outcomes and limitations: Reported performance of the classifier showed diagnosis of cytomegalovirus status with high specificity and sensitivity. The only immune exposure information that was available was CMV serostatus. Presence/absence analyses rested on an assumption that sequencing depth was roughly uniform across donors. Donors belonging to an Asian-associated ancestry cluster reportedly showed fewer N-insertions in productive TCRs than the roughly 670-donor mean, according to what a later analysis found.

Germline CDR1 is SGHRS and CDR2 is YFSETQ. Germline trimming cut 7 bases from V and 1 base from J; bases unmatched to any gene: 6. The length of the CDR3 is 15 residues. V is TRBV5-1 and J is TRBJ2-5; 11 nucleotides line up with TRBD2. The TCR sequence derives from a man aged 40-49 years in good health and CMV-seronegative. Source material: PBMCs. The CDR3 DNA follows: TGCGCCAGCCGGGCTAGCGGGGGGTTCCAAGAGACCCAGTACTTC. Its translation is CASRASGGFQETQYF.